This T cell receptor beta chain derives from a study of blood T cells in healthy people across ages. Study results and limitations: Nothing was known about donor CMV status, and this possibly confounded expanded clonotype changes. Naive CD4+ cells and diversity were both higher in long-lived donors than in aged donors.

The trim removed 9 bases at V and 0 bases at J, leaving 7 bases unmatched. The CDR3 runs 14 residues. Germline V gene lookup returns CDR1 LNHDA and CDR2 SQIVND (reference sequence). Regarding this clonotype: Its antigen is not known.

A J-beta primer mix and a sample-barcoded 5' primer were used in a second PCR of about 7 to 12 cycles. A single record per CDR3 protein comes from TCRdb applying MiXCR to the 5' RACE reads. The sample includes about 510,000 distinct CDR3 sequences, about 29% of them seen just once. This same sample was also taken into another study, of T cells of mothers and their children. According to that study: Material was donated by three healthy Caucasian mothers and their six children.

This clonotype was obtained from a boy younger than 10 in good health. The sequenced material came from blood. The chain employs TRBV19 and TRBJ2-7; 8 nucleotides line up with TRBD1. CDR3 residues: CARGTGESSYEQYF. The CDR3 DNA reads TGTGCCAGGGGGACAGGCGAAAGCTCCTACGAGCAGTACTTC. The full variable domain, rest sourced from reference TRBV19 and TRBJ2-7, is DGGITQSPKYLFRKEGQNVTLSCEQNLNHDAMYWYRQDPGQGLRLIYYSQIVNDFQKGDIAEGYSVSREKKESFPLTVTSAQKNPTAFYLCARGTGESSYEQYFGPGTRLTVT.